One sample yielded the 25 T cell receptor beta chains listed below, sequenced in a study of shared clonotypes between healthy human individuals. This table comes from immunoSEQ multiplex PCR, and its TCRdb copy is limited to in-frame clones, with some not included. The table includes approximately 740,000 clones, about 92% detected once. It was CD45RO-negative cells, positively selected for CCR7, that made up naive CD8 cells, with terminally differentiated effector memory CD45RA+ cells excluded. The sample comprised naive CD8+ T cells sorted from blood. The receptors were gathered from a man aged 25-45 years in good health.

This chain joins TRBV9 and TRBJ1-2; 8 positions agree with TRBD1. The CDR3 totals 13 residues. J gave up 8 bases and V 4 bases, and 7 bases lay outside the gene matches. Germline V lookup: CDR1 SGDLS, CDR2 YYNGEE. The CDR3 loop is CASSPGQEGGYTF. For the CDR3, the DNA is TGTGCCAGCAGCCCGGGACAGGAAGGAGGCTACACCTTC. The variable domain in full, with the rest retrieved from reference TRBV9 and TRBJ1-2, is DSGVTQTPKHLITATGQRVTLRCSPRSGDLSVYWYQQSLDQGLQFLIQYYNGEERAKGNILERFSAQQFPDLHSELNLSSLELGDSALYFCASSPGQEGGYTFGSGTRLTVV.

The rearrangement links TRBV13 to TRBJ1-1; no clear D gene. The V gene lost 1 base and the J gene lost 4 bases, with 10 bases spanning the gap. Per the germline V gene, CDR1 is PRHDT and CDR2 is FYEKMQ (reference sequence). The CDR3 has 14 amino acids. The CDR3 DNA follows: TGTGCCAGCAGCTTAGAGGAGGTCGGCACTGAAGCTTTCTTT. Amino acid sequence: CASSLEEVGTEAFF.

This sequence joins TRBV7-9 and TRBJ2-7; tentatively, D is TRBD2 (6 bases). V was cut by 5 bases and J by 6 bases, with 17 bases left in between. The length of the CDR3 is 14 residues. CDR1 SEHNR and CDR2 FQNEAQ come from the germline V gene (reference sequence). This CDR3 reads CASSPVGRSGEQYF. The CDR3 DNA sequence: TGTGCCAGCAGCCCCGTTGGGAGGTCAGGCGAGCAGTACTTC.

The chain employs TRBV7-9 and TRBJ1-4; D call uncertain. Trimming took 3 bases from V and 6 from J, leaving 5 bases between them. The germline V gene encodes CDR1 SEHNR and CDR2 FQNEAQ (reference sequence). The CDR3 is 12 amino acids. The CDR3 protein is CASSFVDEKLFF. The CDR3, as DNA: TGTGCCAGCAGCTTCGTCGATGAAAAACTGTTTTTT.

The V gene is TRBV13, the J gene TRBJ2-3; 13 bases are shared with TRBD2. V gave up 4 bases and J gave up 4 bases; unmatched junction bases: 5. CDR3 size: 16 residues. Germline V lookup: CDR1 PRHDT, CDR2 FYEKMQ (reference sequence). This CDR3 reads CASSSTSGRAPDTQYF. In DNA form, the CDR3 reads TGTGCCAGCAGCTCCACTAGCGGGAGGGCCCCAGATACGCAGTATTTT.

J is TRBJ2-7 and V is TRBV27; 7 nucleotides line up with TRBD1. Unmatched junction bases numbered 14, after V lost 6 bases and J lost 6 bases. In germline, CDR1 is MNHEY, CDR2 SMNVEV (reference sequence). This CDR3 comprises 15 residues. The CDR3, as DNA: TGTGCCAGCAGAAAGACAGGGTCCATACCCCTCGAGCAGTACTTC. Amino acids: CASRKTGSIPLEQYF.

The chain combines TRBV7-9 with TRBJ2-1; D ambiguous. Germline-derived CDR1 and CDR2 are SEHNR and FQNEAQ (reference sequence). V dropped 5 bases and J dropped 12 bases, with 20 bases sitting between them. The CDR3 sequence is 14 residues long. The CDR3 is CASSDTLAFVGQFF. The CDR3 DNA reads as TGTGCCAGCAGCGACACGCTGGCTTTCGTCGGGCAGTTCTTC.

This clone appeared once. This rearrangement joins TRBV9 to TRBJ2-1; the match to TRBD2 covers 11 bases. From germline, CDR1 is SGDLS and CDR2 YYNGEE. J lost 0 bases, V lost 4 bases, and 15 bases had no gene match. There are 20 residues in the CDR3. This CDR3 reads CASSPRGGLAGTSSYNEQFF. The CDR3 nucleotides read TGTGCCAGCAGCCCGAGAGGCGGACTAGCGGGTACGAGCTCCTACAATGAGCAGTTCTTC.

The genes are TRBV9 and TRBJ2-1, with 7 bases fitting TRBD2. Losses at the gene ends were 3 bases for V and 4 bases for J; bases not matched to a gene: 4. This CDR3 comprises 14 residues. Germline V gene lookup returns CDR1 SGDLS and CDR2 YYNGEE. Here the CDR3 DNA reads TGTGCCAGCAGCGAGGCTAGCGGATACAATGAGCAGTTCTTC. This encodes CASSEASGYNEQFF.

The rearrangement uses TRBV9 and TRBJ2-1, with 7 bases fitting TRBD1. There are 15 residues in the CDR3. Germline-derived CDR1 and CDR2 are SGDLS and YYNGEE. The V and J ends lost 6 bases and 5 bases, in that order; junction bases with no gene match: 11. The CDR3 protein is CASNHRGSFHNEQFF. In nucleotides, the CDR3 is TGTGCCAGCAACCACAGGGGTTCTTTCCACAATGAGCAGTTCTTC.

V gene TRBV1 combines with J gene TRBJ1-5. TRBV1 counts as a pseudogene. The CDR3 has 16 residues. The CDR3 DNA follows: TGCACCAGCAGCCAAGAGGTACTCTATAGCAATCAGCCCCAGCATTTT. As protein: CTSSQEVLYSNQPQHF.

The chain recombines TRBV18 with TRBJ2-7; the D gene is possibly TRBD2 (6 bases). The CDR3 is made up of 17 amino acids. Germline V lookup: CDR1 KGHSH, CDR2 LQKENI. V gave up 0 bases and J gave up 9 bases, with 24 bases separating them. For the CDR3, the DNA is TGTGCCAGCTCACCACCAACGGGGGAGATAGATGATACGGTGCAGTACTTC. Protein product: CASSPPTGEIDDTVQYF.

As for this clone: In the same sample, other DNA sequences code for this CDR3. This sequence joins TRBV29-1 and TRBJ2-1; no firm D call. V was shortened by 1 base and J by 2 bases, with 6 bases between the two germline ends. This CDR3 comprises 13 residues. Germline assignment: CDR1 SQVTM and CDR2 ANQGSEA. The CDR3 DNA is TGCAGCGTTGAAGGCGAGACCTACAATGAGCAGTTCTTC. Protein sequence: CSVEGETYNEQFF.

V gene TRBV13 combines with J gene TRBJ1-1; D gene unclear. Deletions cut 2 bases from V and 1 base from J, with 11 bases between. CDR3 length: 15 amino acids. Germline V gene lookup returns CDR1 PRHDT and CDR2 FYEKMQ (reference sequence). The CDR3, as DNA: TGTGCCAGCAGCTTATCCGGTGAGGGGAACACTGAAGCTTTCTTT. This gives the protein CASSLSGEGNTEAFF.

There are a few counts of this clone. The rearrangement uses TRBV27 and TRBJ2-7; 7 bases align to TRBD1. Trimming at V came to 8 bases and at J to 3 bases, leaving 4 bases not matched to a gene. The CDR3 length is 12 residues. Germline V gives CDR1 MNHEY, CDR2 SMNVEV (reference sequence). In DNA, the CDR3 is TGTGCCAGCGGGGGACAGAACTACGAGCAGTACTTC. The encoded protein is CASGGQNYEQYF.

This clone was observed a few times. Other DNA sequences in the same sample also yield this CDR3. The chain couples TRBV28 to TRBJ2-7; D is unresolved. V dropped 5 bases and J dropped 2 bases, with 7 bases sitting between them. CDR1 is MDHEN, CDR2 SYDVKM, per germline. The CDR3 spans 12 residues. The CDR3, as DNA: TGTGCCAGCAGTCTCTCTACCTACGAGCAGTACTTC. Its protein product is CASSLSTYEQYF.

The rearrangement links TRBV6-1 to TRBJ2-1; the D is unclear. Germline loops: CDR1 MNHNS, CDR2 SASEGT. V lost 5 bases to trimming and J lost 0 bases, with 11 bases between them. The CDR3 spans 15 residues. CDR3 in amino acids: CASSSRLSSYNEQFF. The CDR3 DNA follows: TGTGCCAGCAGTTCTAGGTTAAGCTCCTACAATGAGCAGTTCTTC.

The chain is built from TRBV7-9 and TRBJ2-5; D is uncertain. This CDR3 is built from 15 residues. Trimming pared 2 bases from V and 2 bases from J, leaving 12 bases between. Germline CDR1 is SEHNR and CDR2 is FQNEAQ (reference sequence). CDR3 nucleotide sequence: TGTGCCAGCAGCTTACGAGAGGCGGTTCAAGAGACCCAGTACTTC. Protein: CASSLREAVQETQYF. The full variable domain, its missing parts supplied by reference TRBV7-9 and TRBJ2-5, is DTGVSQNPRHKITKRGQNVTFRCDPISEHNRLYWYRQTLGQGPEFLTYFQNEAQLEKSRLLSDRFSAERPKGSFSTLEIQRTEQGDSAMYLCASSLREAVQETQYFGPGTRLLVL.

The chain carries TRBV19 and TRBJ2-7, with D tentatively TRBD2 (5 bases). Germline V gene sequence: CDR1 LNHDA, CDR2 SQIVND (reference sequence). The CDR3 covers 15 residues. V gave up 5 bases and J gave up 0 bases, with 14 bases separating them. CDR3 DNA: TGTGCCAGTAGTCTCTACTTAGCGAACTCCTACGAGCAGTACTTC. Translating gives CASSLYLANSYEQYF.

The rearrangement uses TRBV7-8 and TRBJ1-1; no firm D call. The CDR3 is made up of 11 amino acids. Trimming cost V 3 bases and J 7 bases, with 6 bases left between them. Germline V gene lookup returns CDR1 SGHVS and CDR2 FQNEAQ. The chain's CDR3 is CASSLGHEAFF. CDR3 in DNA: TGTGCCAGCAGCTTGGGCCATGAAGCTTTCTTT. The full variable domain, completed using reference TRBV7-8 and TRBJ1-1, is GAGVSQSPRYKVAKRGQDVALRCDPISGHVSLFWYQQALGQGPEFLTYFQNEAQLDKSGLPSDRFFAERPEGSVSTLKIQRTQQEDSAVYLCASSLGHEAFFGQGTRLTVV.

The chain couples TRBV27 to TRBJ2-3; no firm D call. The CDR3 runs 15 residues. V gave up 0 bases and J gave up 3 bases, with 10 bases separating them. Looked up from germline, CDR1 is MNHEY and CDR2 is SMNVEV (reference sequence). The CDR3 reads CASSLSGFRTDTQYF. In DNA, the CDR3 is TGTGCCAGCAGTTTATCTGGGTTCAGAACAGATACGCAGTATTTT.

This rearrangement joins TRBV13 to TRBJ1-4; D not certain. The V gene lost 8 bases and the J gene lost 4 bases, with 14 bases spanning the gap. This CDR3 is 14 amino acids long. The germline CDR1 and CDR2 sequences are PRHDT and FYEKMQ (reference sequence). The CDR3 DNA follows: TGTGCCAGCCGAAGCCGGCAGATTAATGAAAAACTGTTTTTT. Translation: CASRSRQINEKLFF.

The chain is built from TRBV27 and TRBJ2-1; TRBD1 might be the D (5 bases). V lost 7 bases and J 4 bases, leaving 17 bases between the germline ends. Germline V gene sequence: CDR1 MNHEY, CDR2 SMNVEV (reference sequence). The CDR3 extends over 15 amino acids. The CDR3, as DNA: TGTGCCAGCACCCAGGGAAGCCCTAAGTACAATGAGCAGTTCTTC. Translated: CASTQGSPKYNEQFF.

V gene TRBV27 combines with J gene TRBJ2-1; 10 bases map to TRBD2. Per the germline V gene, CDR1 is MNHEY and CDR2 is SMNVEV (reference sequence). The CDR3 extends over 16 amino acids. Trimming at V came to 4 bases and at J to 10 bases, leaving 13 bases not matched to a gene. The CDR3 nucleotides are TGTGCCAGCAGTTACCGGACTAGCGGCCCGACGGGAGAGCAGTTCTTC. Amino acid sequence: CASSYRTSGPTGEQFF.

This chain uses TRBV11-2 with TRBJ2-2; TRBD1 might be the D (5 bases). This CDR3 is 19 amino acids long. Trimming cost V 5 bases and J 0 bases, with 22 bases left between them. Germline V gives CDR1 SGHAT, CDR2 FQNNGV. This CDR3 is CASSVTWDRTIANTGELFF. The CDR3 DNA is TGTGCCAGCAGCGTAACCTGGGATAGGACAATAGCGAACACCGGGGAGCTGTTTTTT.